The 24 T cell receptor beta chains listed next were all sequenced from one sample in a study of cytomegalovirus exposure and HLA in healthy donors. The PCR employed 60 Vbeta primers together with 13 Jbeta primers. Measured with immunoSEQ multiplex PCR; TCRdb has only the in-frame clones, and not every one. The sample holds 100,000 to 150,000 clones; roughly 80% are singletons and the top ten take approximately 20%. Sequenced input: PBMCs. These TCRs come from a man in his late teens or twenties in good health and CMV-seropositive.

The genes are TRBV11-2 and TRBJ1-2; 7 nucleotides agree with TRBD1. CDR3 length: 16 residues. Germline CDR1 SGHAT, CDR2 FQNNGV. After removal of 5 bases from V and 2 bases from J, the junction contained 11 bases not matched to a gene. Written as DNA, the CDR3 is TGTGCCAGCAGCGCGGACAGGAATCTGGCCAACTATGGCTACACCTTC. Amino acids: CASSADRNLANYGYTF.

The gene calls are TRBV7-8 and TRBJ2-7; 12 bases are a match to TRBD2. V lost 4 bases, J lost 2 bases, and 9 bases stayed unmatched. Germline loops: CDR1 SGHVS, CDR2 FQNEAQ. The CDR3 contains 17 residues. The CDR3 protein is CASSSVTSGGNPYEQYF. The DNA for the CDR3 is TGTGCCAGCAGCTCGGTAACTAGCGGGGGGAATCCCTACGAGCAGTACTTC.

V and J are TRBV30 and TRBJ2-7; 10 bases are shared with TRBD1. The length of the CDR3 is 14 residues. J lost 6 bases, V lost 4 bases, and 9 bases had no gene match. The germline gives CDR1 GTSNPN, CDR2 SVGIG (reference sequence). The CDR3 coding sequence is TGTGCCTGGAAAACCGGGACAGGGGTTCGCGAGCAGTACTTC. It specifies CAWKTGTGVREQYF.

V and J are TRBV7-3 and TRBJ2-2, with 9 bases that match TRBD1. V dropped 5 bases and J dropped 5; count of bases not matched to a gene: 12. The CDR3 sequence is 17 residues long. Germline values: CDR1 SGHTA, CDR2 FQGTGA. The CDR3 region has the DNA TGTGCCAGCAGCGCCCAACCGGGACAGGGAATGACCGGGGAGCTGTTTTTT. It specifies CASSAQPGQGMTGELFF.

The CDR3 spells CAISGGSGVQETQYF. The DNA of the CDR3 is TGTGCCATCAGTGGCGGTAGCGGGGTCCAAGAGACCCAGTACTTC. The gene calls are TRBV10-3 and TRBJ2-5, with 8 bases lining up with TRBD2. The germline V gene encodes CDR1 ENHRY and CDR2 SYGVKD. This CDR3 spans 15 amino acids. V lost 4 bases and J lost 1; bases outside the gene matches: 5.

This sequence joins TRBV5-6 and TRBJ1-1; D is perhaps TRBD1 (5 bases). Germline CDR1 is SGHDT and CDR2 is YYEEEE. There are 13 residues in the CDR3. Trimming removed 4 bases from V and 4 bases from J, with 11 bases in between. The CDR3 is CASSPGGGTEAFF. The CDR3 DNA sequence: TGTGCCAGCAGCCCCGGGGGGGGCACTGAAGCTTTCTTT.

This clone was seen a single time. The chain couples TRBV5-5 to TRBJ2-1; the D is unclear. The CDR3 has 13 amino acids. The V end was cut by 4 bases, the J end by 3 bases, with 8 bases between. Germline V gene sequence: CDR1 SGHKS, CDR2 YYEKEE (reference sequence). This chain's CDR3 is CASSEVSYNEQFF. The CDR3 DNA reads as TGTGCCAGCAGCGAGGTCAGCTACAATGAGCAGTTCTTC.

CDR3 sequence reads: CASSPAGGGRGYTF. DNA of the CDR3: TGTGCCAGCAGTCCGGCGGGGGGGGGTCGAGGCTACACCTTC. V is TRBV28 and J is TRBJ1-2, with D possibly matching TRBD1 (5 bases). The V and J ends lost 5 bases and 8 bases respectively, with 18 bases between them. The CDR3 consists of 14 residues. Germline V gene sequence: CDR1 MDHEN, CDR2 SYDVKM.

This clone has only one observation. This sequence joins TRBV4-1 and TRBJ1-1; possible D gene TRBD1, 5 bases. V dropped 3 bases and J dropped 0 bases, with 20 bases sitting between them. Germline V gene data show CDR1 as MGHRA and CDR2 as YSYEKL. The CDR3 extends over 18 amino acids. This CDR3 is CASSHFFRVENMNTEAFF. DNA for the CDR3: TGCGCCAGCAGCCATTTCTTCAGGGTAGAGAATATGAACACTGAAGCTTTCTTT.

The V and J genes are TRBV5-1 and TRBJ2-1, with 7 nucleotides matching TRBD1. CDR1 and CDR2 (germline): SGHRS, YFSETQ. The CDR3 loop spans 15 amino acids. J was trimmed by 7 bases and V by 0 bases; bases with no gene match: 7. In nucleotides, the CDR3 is TGCGCCAGCAGCTTGGTACAGGGGAGAGGGAATGAGCAGTTCTTC. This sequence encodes CASSLVQGRGNEQFF.

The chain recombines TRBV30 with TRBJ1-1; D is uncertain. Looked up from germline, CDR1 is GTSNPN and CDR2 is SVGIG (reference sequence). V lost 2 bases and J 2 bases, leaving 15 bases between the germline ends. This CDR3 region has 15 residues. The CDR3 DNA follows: TGTGCCTGGAGTCCGTCCGGGTCGCTAAACACTGAAGCTTTCTTT. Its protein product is CAWSPSGSLNTEAFF. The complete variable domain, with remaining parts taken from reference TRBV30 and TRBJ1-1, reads SQTIHQWPATLVQPVGSPLSLECTVEGTSNPNLYWYRQAAGRGLQLLFYSVGIGQISSEVPQNLSASRPQDRQFILSSKKLLLSDSGFYLCAWSPSGSLNTEAFFGQGTRLTVV.

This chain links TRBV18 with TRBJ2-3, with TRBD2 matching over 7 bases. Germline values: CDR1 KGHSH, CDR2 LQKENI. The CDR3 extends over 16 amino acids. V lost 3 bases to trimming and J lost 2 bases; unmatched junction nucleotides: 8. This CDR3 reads CASSPGPGRDTDTQYF. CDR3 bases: TGTGCCAGCTCACCGGGTCCAGGGAGGGACACAGATACGCAGTATTTT.

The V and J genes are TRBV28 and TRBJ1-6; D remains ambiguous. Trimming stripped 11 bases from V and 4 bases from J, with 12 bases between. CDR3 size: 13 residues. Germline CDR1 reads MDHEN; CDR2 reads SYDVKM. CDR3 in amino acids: CAAGEQYNSPLHF. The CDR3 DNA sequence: TGTGCCGCGGGAGAACAGTATAATTCACCCCTCCACTTT.

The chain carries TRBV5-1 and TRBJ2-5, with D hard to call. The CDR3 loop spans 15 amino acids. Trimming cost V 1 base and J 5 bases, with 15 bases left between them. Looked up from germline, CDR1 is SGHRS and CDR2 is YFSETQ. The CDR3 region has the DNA TGCGCCAGCAGCTTGTCGCGGCCTGGGTTGGAGACCCAGTACTTC. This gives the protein CASSLSRPGLETQYF.

CDR3: CASSLADYSYNEQFF. The CDR3 DNA follows: TGCGCCAGCAGCTTGGCAGACTATTCCTACAATGAGCAGTTCTTC. The rearrangement joins TRBV5-1 to TRBJ2-1, with a possible D match to TRBD2 (5 bases). The CDR3 spans 15 residues. Looked up from germline, CDR1 is SGHRS and CDR2 is YFSETQ. Trimming took off 0 bases at V and 1 base at J, with 8 bases between the two ends.

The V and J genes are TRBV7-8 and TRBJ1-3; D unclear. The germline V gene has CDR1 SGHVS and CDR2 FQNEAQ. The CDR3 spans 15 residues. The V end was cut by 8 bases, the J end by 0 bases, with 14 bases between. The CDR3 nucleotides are TGTGCCAGCTCCCAGGACGGACTCTCTGGAAACACCATATATTTT. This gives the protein CASSQDGLSGNTIYF.

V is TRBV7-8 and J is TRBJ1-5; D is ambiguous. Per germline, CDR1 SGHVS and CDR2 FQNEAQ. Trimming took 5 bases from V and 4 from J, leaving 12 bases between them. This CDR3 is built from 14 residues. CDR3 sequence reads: CASSVYTGNQPQHF. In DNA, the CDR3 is TGTGCCAGCAGCGTTTACACGGGGAATCAGCCCCAGCATTTT. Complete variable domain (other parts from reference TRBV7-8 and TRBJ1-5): GAGVSQSPRYKVAKRGQDVALRCDPISGHVSLFWYQQALGQGPEFLTYFQNEAQLDKSGLPSDRFFAERPEGSVSTLKIQRTQQEDSAVYLCASSVYTGNQPQHFGDGTRLSIL.

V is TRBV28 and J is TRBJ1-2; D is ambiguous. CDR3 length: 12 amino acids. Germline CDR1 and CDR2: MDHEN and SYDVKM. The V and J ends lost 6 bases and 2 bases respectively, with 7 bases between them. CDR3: CASSPGNYGYTF. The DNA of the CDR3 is TGTGCCAGCAGCCCCGGGAACTATGGCTACACCTTC.

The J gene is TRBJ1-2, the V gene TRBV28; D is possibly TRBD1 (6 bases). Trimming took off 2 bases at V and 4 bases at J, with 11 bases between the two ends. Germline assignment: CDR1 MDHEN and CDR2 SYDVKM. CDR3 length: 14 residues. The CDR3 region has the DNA TGTGCCAGCAGTTTAGGCAGGGGTCTCTATGGCTACACCTTC. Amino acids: CASSLGRGLYGYTF.

This CDR3 is CASSELPGQNYEQYF. The CDR3 region has the DNA TGTGCCAGCAGCGAGTTACCGGGACAGAACTACGAGCAGTACTTC. The chain has TRBV9 and TRBJ2-7; 7 bases fit TRBD1. The V and J ends lost 3 bases and 3 bases, in that order; junction bases with no gene match: 9. The CDR3 sequence is 15 residues long. Germline values: CDR1 SGDLS, CDR2 YYNGEE.

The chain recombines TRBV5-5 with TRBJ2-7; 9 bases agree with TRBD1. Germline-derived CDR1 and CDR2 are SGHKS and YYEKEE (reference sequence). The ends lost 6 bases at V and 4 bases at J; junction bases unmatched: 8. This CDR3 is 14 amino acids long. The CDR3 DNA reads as TGTGCCAGCACAAGAGGACAGGGGTTGTACGAGCAGTACTTC. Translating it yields CASTRGQGLYEQYF.

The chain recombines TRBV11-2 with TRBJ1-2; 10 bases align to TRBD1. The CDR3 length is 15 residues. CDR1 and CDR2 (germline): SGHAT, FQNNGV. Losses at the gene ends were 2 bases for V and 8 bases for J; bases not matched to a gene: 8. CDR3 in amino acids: CASSLRGQGTGGYTF. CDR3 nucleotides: TGTGCCAGCAGCTTAAGGGGACAGGGGACAGGAGGCTACACCTTC. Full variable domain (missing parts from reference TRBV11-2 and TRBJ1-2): EAGVAQSPRYKIIEKRQSVAFWCNPISGHATLYWYQQILGQGPKLLIQFQNNGVVDDSQLPKDRFSAERLKGVDSTLKIQPAKLEDSAVYLCASSLRGQGTGGYTFGSGTRLTVV.

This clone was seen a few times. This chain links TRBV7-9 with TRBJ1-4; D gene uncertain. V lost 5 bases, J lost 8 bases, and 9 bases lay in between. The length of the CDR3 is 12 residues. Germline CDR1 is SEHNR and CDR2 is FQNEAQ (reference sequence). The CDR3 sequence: CASSRVREKLFF. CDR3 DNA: TGTGCCAGCAGCCGCGTCAGGGAAAAACTGTTTTTT. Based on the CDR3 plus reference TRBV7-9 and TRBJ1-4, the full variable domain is DTGVSQNPRHKITKRGQNVTFRCDPISEHNRLYWYRQTLGQGPEFLTYFQNEAQLEKSRLLSDRFSAERPKGSFSTLEIQRTEQGDSAMYLCASSRVREKLFFGSGTQLSVL.

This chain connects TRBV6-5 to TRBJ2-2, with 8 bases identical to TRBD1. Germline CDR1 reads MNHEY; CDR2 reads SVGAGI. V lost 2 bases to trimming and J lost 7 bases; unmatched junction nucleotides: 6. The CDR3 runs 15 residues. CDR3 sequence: CASSYETGERGELFF. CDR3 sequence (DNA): TGTGCCAGCAGTTACGAGACAGGGGAGCGCGGGGAGCTGTTTTTT.